The 8 T cell receptor beta chains reported below all come from one sample, sequenced in a study of T cells in Graves' hyperthyroidism and ophthalmopathy. Amplified TCR beta CDR3 regions derived from RNA transcripts. The HTBI set primed first-round TCR CDR3 RT-PCR. TCRdb passed the multiplex PCR reads through MiXCR, listing each CDR3 protein once. The sample comprises 730,000 or so distinct CDR3 sequences, roughly a sixth of which are singletons, and around 15% rests with the top ten. The sequenced sample was blood. These receptors were collected from a woman aged 50 to 65 with Graves' hyperthyroidism that later progressed to Graves' ophthalmopathy.

V usage is TRBV12-3 or TRBV12-4 and J usage is TRBJ2-7, with D possibly being TRBD1 (6 bases). The V end was cut by 7 bases, the J end by 1 base, with 14 bases between. The CDR3 extends over 14 amino acids. The CDR3 DNA follows: TGTGCCAGCACAGCAAGCAGGGGTTCCTACGAGCAGTACTTC. Amino acids: CASTASRGSYEQYF.

Ten or more counts support this clonotype. The rearrangement links TRBV3-1 to TRBJ1-3; D unclear. Trimming shortened V by 6 bases and J by 0 bases, and 12 bases separated the two germline ends. CDR3 length equals 15 residues. Germline lookup yields CDR1 LGHDT and CDR2 YNNKEL (reference sequence). In DNA, the CDR3 is TGTGCCAGCAGTTTGGCGGCCGCCTCTGGAAACACCATATATTTT. Protein: CASSLAAASGNTIYF.

This clonotype occurred many times. The rearrangement links TRBV11-3 to TRBJ2-3, with TRBD2 identical over 9 bases. V was pared by 4 bases and J by 4 bases, with 3 bases of the junction left unmatched. The CDR3 is made up of 14 amino acids. The V gene's germline CDR1 is SGHNT and CDR2 YENEEA. CDR3 loop: CASSSGLASDTQYF. CDR3 nucleotide sequence: TGTGCCAGCAGCTCCGGACTAGCGTCAGATACGCAGTATTTT.

The chain has TRBV18 and TRBJ2-1; 7 bases are shared with TRBD2. The CDR3 sequence is 16 residues long. Trimming at V came to 4 bases and at J to 8 bases, leaving 14 bases not matched to a gene. Germline V gene sequence: CDR1 KGHSH, CDR2 LQKENI. CDR3 coding DNA: TGTGCCAGCTCACTCGTTAGGGAGCGGGGAAGCGATGAGCAGTTCTTC. It is translated as CASSLVRERGSDEQFF.

The rearrangement joins TRBV20-1 to TRBJ1-5, with TRBD1 matching over 9 bases. The trim removed 6 bases at V and 7 bases at J, leaving 7 bases unmatched. The CDR3 consists of 13 residues. CDR1 is DFQATT, CDR2 SNEGSKA, per germline (reference sequence). The chain's CDR3 is CSAKGQGEQPQHF. The CDR3 region has the DNA TGCAGTGCCAAGGGACAGGGTGAGCAGCCCCAGCATTTT.

This clonotype was counted ten times or more. This rearrangement joins TRBV12-3 or TRBV12-4 to TRBJ2-7; 9 nucleotides agree with TRBD2. CDR3 length: 15 amino acids. The junction had 9 bases not matched to a gene; V was cut back by 5 bases and J by 4 bases. The chain's CDR3 is CASSRLRGGGYEQYF. The CDR3 DNA sequence: TGTGCCAGCAGTCGTCTCCGCGGGGGGGGGTACGAGCAGTACTTC.

This clonotype has ten or more counts. The CDR3 DNA reads as TGTGCCAGCAGCTATCTAGCGGGGGAAGATACGCAGTATTTT. Residues: CASSYLAGEDTQYF. The chain has TRBV3-1 and TRBJ2-3; 10 bases are a match to TRBD2. The germline V gene encodes CDR1 LGHDT and CDR2 YNNKEL (reference sequence). With 5 bases clipped from V and 5 bases from J, the junction kept 4 bases outside the gene matches. The CDR3 has 14 amino acids.

In this sample, this clonotype turned up a few times. This chain links TRBV6-5 with TRBJ1-1; 8 positions match TRBD1. Germline-derived CDR1 and CDR2 are MNHEY and SVGAGI. This CDR3 is built from 19 residues. Unmatched junction bases numbered 18, after V lost 0 bases and J lost 6 bases. The CDR3 region is CASSYSKVRDRTPMPEAFF. The CDR3, as DNA: TGTGCCAGCAGTTACTCGAAGGTCAGGGACAGGACTCCAATGCCTGAAGCTTTCTTT.